These 15 T cell receptor beta chains share one sample of origin, sequenced in a study of early T cells in non-severe SARS-CoV-2 infection. TCRdb independently ran MiXCR on the 5' RACE reads; one entry per CDR3 protein. The sample holds 100,000 to 140,000 distinct CDR3 sequences, 11% seen once. Sequenced: whole blood. These receptors were collected from an adult who was a healthcare worker with PCR-confirmed SARS-CoV-2 infection or an uninfected control (not recorded which).

This clonotype was picked up a small number of times. The rearrangement joins TRBV24-1 to TRBJ2-1, with 9 positions matching TRBD1. The V segment lost 0 bases and the J segment 11 bases; nucleotides outside the gene matches: 10. The length of the CDR3 is 16 residues. Germline lookup yields CDR1 KGHDR and CDR2 SFDVKD. CDR3 in amino acids: CATSDLGTGPCDKQFF. CDR3 in DNA: TGTGCCACCAGTGATTTGGGGACAGGGCCTTGCGATAAGCAGTTCTTC.

This clonotype was observed at least ten times. This chain joins TRBV6-5 and TRBJ2-1, with 11 bases fitting TRBD2. The V gene end was trimmed by 6 bases and the J gene end by 5 bases; junction bases not matched to a gene: 6. The germline gives CDR1 MNHEY, CDR2 SVGAGI. The CDR3 has 15 residues. Here the CDR3 reads CASRDISGRDNEQFF. The CDR3 DNA reads TGTGCCAGCAGAGATATTAGCGGGAGGGACAATGAGCAGTTCTTC.

This clonotype came up a few times. The CDR3 sequence is CASSPQREGTQYF. The CDR3 nucleotides read TGTGCCAGCAGTCCCCAGCGGGAAGGGACCCAGTACTTC. The chain recombines TRBV12-3 or TRBV12-4 with TRBJ2-5; 7 nucleotides line up with TRBD2. The CDR3 extends over 13 amino acids. J lost 7 bases, V lost 5 bases, and 7 bases had no gene match.

This clonotype showed up just a few times. The chain is built from TRBV28 and TRBJ1-5, with D possibly matching TRBD1 (5 bases). Trimming stripped 1 base from V and 6 bases from J, with 16 bases between. Per the germline V gene, CDR1 is MDHEN and CDR2 is SYDVKM. The CDR3 length is 16 residues. The CDR3 here is CASSLSKRGPRQPQHF. The DNA of the CDR3 is TGTGCCAGCAGTTTATCCAAACGGGGCCCCCGTCAGCCCCAGCATTTT.

The V call is TRBV5-1, the J call TRBJ2-1; 11 bases align to TRBD2. The CDR3 contains 15 residues. Germline lookup yields CDR1 SGHRS and CDR2 YFSETQ. V lost 6 bases and J lost 4; bases outside the gene matches: 6. CDR3 nucleotides: TGCGCCAGCAACTCAGGGACTAGCGGTTACAATGAGCAGTTCTTC. It specifies CASNSGTSGYNEQFF.

V is TRBV30 and J is TRBJ1-1, with D uncertain. CDR3 length equals 12 residues. The germline V and J ends were trimmed by 1 base and 1 base, with 4 bases remaining between them. CDR1 is GTSNPN, CDR2 SVGIG, per germline (reference sequence). CDR3 DNA sequence: TGTGCCTGGAGTGGGGGGAACACTGAAGCTTTCTTT. This codes for CAWSGGNTEAFF.

This clonotype has ten or more counts. V gene TRBV29-1 combines with J gene TRBJ2-3; 10 nucleotides line up with TRBD1. The CDR3 loop spans 18 amino acids. Germline lookup yields CDR1 SQVTM and CDR2 ANQGSEA. V lost 0 bases to trimming and J lost 5 bases; unmatched junction nucleotides: 14. CDR3 DNA: TGCAGCGTTGAAGATAGTGGGACAGGGGTGTCCTTTGTAGATACGCAGTATTTT. This translates into CSVEDSGTGVSFVDTQYF.

This clonotype was counted at least ten times. This chain links TRBV6-1 with TRBJ1-1; tentative D call: TRBD1 (6 bases). In germline, CDR1 is MNHNS, CDR2 SASEGT. The CDR3 covers 14 residues. Deletions cut 1 base from V and 10 bases from J, with 16 bases between. The CDR3 spells CASSEGGAIRGAFF. The CDR3 coding sequence is TGTGCCAGCAGTGAAGGGGGGGCCATTCGAGGAGCTTTCTTT.

This clonotype occurred many times. The chain's CDR3 is CAWDGQNTEAFF. As DNA, the CDR3 is TGTGCCTGGGATGGACAGAACACTGAAGCTTTCTTT. V gene TRBV30 combines with J gene TRBJ1-1; the D gene is possibly TRBD1 (5 bases). The CDR3 contains 12 residues. Germline values: CDR1 GTSNPN, CDR2 SVGIG (reference sequence). Trimming took off 5 bases at V and 1 base at J, with 8 bases between the two ends.

V is TRBV20-1 and J is TRBJ1-1; maybe TRBD1 (6 bases). The germline V and J ends were trimmed by 6 bases and 2 bases, with 13 bases remaining between them. The CDR3 is 13 residues long. Per the germline V gene, CDR1 is DFQATT and CDR2 is SNEGSKA (reference sequence). CDR3 amino acids: CSAEKQGNTEAFF. The CDR3 nucleotides are TGCAGTGCCGAAAAACAGGGTAACACTGAAGCTTTCTTT.

Only a few counts were recorded for this clonotype. This chain uses TRBV12-3 or TRBV12-4 with TRBJ2-7; 10 bases match TRBD1. The CDR3 contains 15 residues. V was pared by 6 bases and J by 7 bases, with 12 bases of the junction left unmatched. The CDR3 here is CASSPRRQGATEQYF. CDR3 DNA sequence: TGTGCCAGCAGCCCCCGCAGACAGGGGGCAACAGAGCAGTACTTC.

The chain uses TRBV2 and TRBJ2-3; no clear D. This CDR3 comprises 13 residues. V lost 2 bases to trimming and J lost 8 bases, with 11 bases between them. Germline V gene data show CDR1 as SNHLY and CDR2 as FYNNEI. The CDR3 region is CASSESASGTQYF. CDR3 nucleotides: TGTGCCAGCAGTGAATCGGCTAGTGGTACGCAGTATTTT.

The chain is built from TRBV6-2 or TRBV6-3 and TRBJ2-3; weak D call: TRBD1 (6 bases). V lost 4 bases to trimming and J lost 5 bases, with 22 bases between them. The germline V gene encodes CDR1 MNHEY and CDR2 SVGEGT. CDR3 length: 17 amino acids. CDR3: CASSSPGQPPARDTQYF. In DNA form, the CDR3 reads TGTGCCAGCAGTTCCCCAGGACAGCCCCCCGCGCGAGATACGCAGTATTTT.

This clonotype was recorded many times. The rearrangement links TRBV25-1 to TRBJ2-7; TRBD2 aligns across 10 bases. The CDR3 runs 16 residues. Unmatched junction bases numbered 8, after V lost 5 bases and J lost 1 base. CDR1 and CDR2 (germline): MGHDK, SYGVNS. In nucleotides, the CDR3 is TGTGCCAGCAGTCCCCTACTAGCGGGAAAATCCTACGAGCAGTACTTC. This sequence encodes CASSPLLAGKSYEQYF.

The V and J genes are TRBV4-3 and TRBJ2-3; a possible D gene is TRBD1 (6 bases). V was clipped by 0 bases and J by 2 bases, with 12 bases between them. Germline CDR1 is LGHNA and CDR2 is YSLEER. CDR3 length: 16 amino acids. The CDR3 DNA reads TGCGCCAGCAGCCAAGATTTCAGGGGAATCACAGATACGCAGTATTTT. This gives the protein CASSQDFRGITDTQYF.